This TCR beta chain was sequenced during a study of shared clonotypes between healthy human individuals. The table came from immunoSEQ multiplex PCR; TCRdb's copy has only in-frame clones and leaves some out. The repertoire includes hundreds of thousands of clones, around 73% of them detected once, and around 1.7% sits in the top ten. This clone was observed many times. Its antigen is as yet unknown. Study-wide results and caveats: Around 4.7% of naive CD4 clonotypes were shared across a handful of donors.

The CDR3 extends over 20 amino acids. Sequencing was done on a sample of memory CD4+ T cells sorted from blood. Subset indicated: CD45RA-negative fraction. This clonotype originated in a woman in her twenties or thirties in good health. The chain links TRBV12-2 to TRBJ2-5; the table calls TRBD2, which could not be checked here. TRBV12-2 is an annotated pseudogene. The CDR3 reads CASRALTSGRTRMSQETQYF. DNA of the CDR3: TGTGCAAGTCGCGCCTTGACTAGCGGGAGGACCCGAATGTCCCAAGAGACCCAGTACTTC.